The next 10 T cell receptor beta chains were all read from a single sample in a study of PD-1 blockade in classical Hodgkin lymphoma. TCRdb's copy holds only in-frame clones and misses some; the assay was immunoSEQ multiplex PCR. The table shows over 25,000 clones, with about 74% occurring only once. Every patient relapsed after autologous stem cell transplantation, and brentuximab vedotin exposure varied. Isolation of CD4+ T cells from thawed PBMCs was performed by magnetic negative selection. The source was CD4+ T cells from blood, collected at baseline. The receptors come from a human donor with classical Hodgkin lymphoma.

V is TRBV14 and J is TRBJ2-3; the match to TRBD2 covers 8 bases. The V and J ends lost 8 bases and 6 bases, in that order; junction bases with no gene match: 7. This CDR3 spans 13 amino acids. Per the germline V gene, CDR1 is SGHDN and CDR2 is FVKESK. CDR3 nucleotides: TGTGCCAGCTCCGGGGGGGCGTTTGATACGCAGTATTTT. Residues: CASSGGAFDTQYF.

This clone appeared a single time. The rearrangement joins TRBV15 to TRBJ1-2; TRBD1 is a possible D gene (5 bases). The germline V gene encodes CDR1 LNHNV and CDR2 YYDKDF (reference sequence). The CDR3 totals 15 residues. Between the trimmed V and J ends, which lost 1 base and 1 base, there was a span of 10 bases. The CDR3 is CATSRVTGNNYGYTF. In DNA, the CDR3 is TGTGCCACCAGCAGAGTAACAGGAAATAACTATGGCTACACCTTC.

This sequence joins TRBV10-3 and TRBJ2-5; tentative D call: TRBD2 (5 bases). This CDR3 has 14 amino acids. Trimming removed 8 bases from V and 8 bases from J, with 21 bases in between. The germline V gene encodes CDR1 ENHRY and CDR2 SYGVKD. The CDR3 DNA reads TGTGCCATCCGGGAAAGGTCCCAGGCCGGTACCCAGTACTTC. Protein product: CAIRERSQAGTQYF.

This clone has only one observation. V usage is TRBV14 and J usage is TRBJ2-2, with TRBD2 identical over 9 bases. CDR1 SGHDN and CDR2 FVKESK come from the germline V gene. The V gene end was trimmed by 5 bases and the J gene end by 3 bases; junction bases not matched to a gene: 4. CDR3 length: 15 residues. The CDR3 spells CASSLAGAYTGELFF. The CDR3 nucleotides are TGTGCCAGCAGCTTAGCGGGGGCCTACACCGGGGAGCTGTTTTTT.

Notes on this clone: The junction departs from the called germline gene at one end, perhaps through a read error. V and J are TRBV6-1 and TRBJ1-3; no clear D. Germline V gene data show CDR1 as MNHNS and CDR2 as SASEGT. The CDR3 is made up of 16 amino acids. DNA of the CDR3: TGTGCCAGCAGCGAAGGTTTCTCGAGCTCTGGAAACACCATATATTTT. Amino acid sequence: CASSEGFSSSGNTIYF.

The chain carries TRBV11-2 and TRBJ2-5; 7 bases line up with TRBD2. The end of the DNA aligns better with TRBJ2-7, so the J call may be wrong. This CDR3 region has 16 residues. The germline V gene has CDR1 SGHAT and CDR2 FQNNGV. Written as DNA, the CDR3 is TGTGCCAGCAGCTTAGAATGGGGGGGTAGCTCCTACGAGCAGTACTTC. Translating it yields CASSLEWGGSSYEQYF.

The J gene is TRBJ2-1, the V gene TRBV7-9; maybe TRBD1 (6 bases). Looked up from germline, CDR1 is SEHNR and CDR2 is FQNEAQ (reference sequence). The CDR3 covers 15 residues. With 5 bases removed from V and 0 bases from J, the gap between germline ends came to 11 bases. DNA for the CDR3: TGTGCCAGCAGCATCGGGACAATCTCCTACAATGAGCAGTTCTTC. Protein product: CASSIGTISYNEQFF.

The V gene is TRBV7-7, the J gene TRBJ2-2; no clear D. The CDR3 is made up of 14 amino acids. Trimming cost V 1 base and J 1 base, with 4 bases left between them. The germline V gene has CDR1 SSHAT and CDR2 FNYEAQ (reference sequence). The CDR3 region is CASSLGRNTGELFF. CDR3 in DNA: TGTGCCAGCAGCTTAGGACGGAACACCGGGGAGCTGTTTTTT.

The V call is TRBV28, the J call TRBJ2-1, with D hard to call. CDR1 is MDHEN, CDR2 SYDVKM, per germline. The length of the CDR3 is 12 residues. The germline V and J ends were trimmed by 5 bases and 10 bases, with 12 bases remaining between them. The CDR3 loop reads CASSPPASEQFF. The CDR3 region has the DNA TGTGCCAGCAGTCCGCCGGCATCAGAGCAGTTCTTC.

This chain links TRBV19 with TRBJ1-3; weak D call: TRBD1 (5 bases). CDR3 length: 16 amino acids. The germline gives CDR1 LNHDA, CDR2 SQIVND (reference sequence). Trimming removed 7 bases at V and 0 bases at J, with 16 bases between. The CDR3 nucleotides read TGTGCCAGTACCCCCCAATTTACAGGCTCTGGAAACACCATATATTTT. Translating it yields CASTPQFTGSGNTIYF.